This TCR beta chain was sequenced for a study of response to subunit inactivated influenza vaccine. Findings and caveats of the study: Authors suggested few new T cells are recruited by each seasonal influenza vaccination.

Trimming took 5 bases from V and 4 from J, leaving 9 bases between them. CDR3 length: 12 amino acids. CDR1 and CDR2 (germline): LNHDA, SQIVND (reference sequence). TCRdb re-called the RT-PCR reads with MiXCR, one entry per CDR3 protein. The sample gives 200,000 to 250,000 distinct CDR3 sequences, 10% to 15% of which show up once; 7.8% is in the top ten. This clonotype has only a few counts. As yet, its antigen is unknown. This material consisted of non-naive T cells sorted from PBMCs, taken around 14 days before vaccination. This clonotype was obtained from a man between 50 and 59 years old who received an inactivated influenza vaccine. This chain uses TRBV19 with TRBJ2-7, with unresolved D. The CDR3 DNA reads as TGTGCCAGTAGTGCCTCAGAATACGAGCAGTACTTC. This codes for CASSASEYEQYF.